This is a list of T cell receptor beta chains from one sample in a study of shared clonotypes between healthy human individuals. The repertoire was sequenced with immunoSEQ multiplex PCR; TCRdb's copy has only in-frame clones and lacks some. The sample holds 2 million to 2.5 million clones, 85% to 95% seen once. Material for sequencing was naive CD4+ T cells sorted from blood. Source of these receptors: a man aged 18 to 29 in good health. The CDR3 runs from the conserved cysteine through the conserved F or W. D genes are given only for firm matches.

>-|TRBJ1-2|TRBV30
CAWSPLGGGGYTF
TGTGCCTGGAGTCCCCTCGGCGGGGGCGGCTACACCTTC
>-|TRBJ1-5|TRBV11-2
CASSLGGGKAGNQPQHF
TGTGCCAGCAGCTTAGGTGGGGGTAAGGCGGGCAATCAGCCCCAGCATTTT
>-|TRBJ2-1|TRBV4-3
CASSQKGGGQSYNEQFF
TGCGCCAGCAGCCAGAAGGGCGGGGGACAGAGTTACAATGAGCAGTTCTTC
>-|TRBJ2-7|TRBV5-4
CASSSDGWVYEQYF
TGTGCCAGCAGCTCGGACGGATGGGTCTACGAGCAGTACTTC
>-|TRBJ1-1|TRBV18
CASSPRSESYTEAFF
TGTGCCAGCTCACCACGGTCAGAGAGTTACACTGAAGCTTTCTTT
>-|TRBJ1-2|TRBV6-5
CASRPRISIYSYTF
TGTGCCAGCAGGCCCAGGATCTCCATCTATAGCTACACCTTC
>-|TRBJ2-7|TRBV27
CASSLNPGYAPYEQYF
TGTGCCAGCAGTCTTAACCCCGGCTACGCTCCTTACGAGCAGTACTTC
>-|TRBJ2-7|TRBV2
CASSEAVVLQSTYEQYF
TGTGCCAGCAGTGAAGCAGTAGTGCTGCAAAGTACCTACGAGCAGTACTTC
>-|TRBJ2-5|TRBV6-1
CASSEGFPGRGTQYF
TGTGCCAGCAGTGAAGGTTTTCCGGGTCGGGGGACCCAGTACTTC
>TRBD2|TRBJ2-3|TRBV7-9
CASSLEWGLAFSTDTQYF
TGTGCCAGCAGCTTAGAATGGGGACTAGCGTTTAGCACAGATACGCAGTATTTT
>-|TRBJ2-3|TRBV27
CASSLGRSTDTQYF
TGTGCCAGCAGTTTAGGTCGGTCCACAGATACGCAGTATTTT
>TRBD2|TRBJ2-3|TRBV10-1
CASSELAGARTDTQYF
TGCGCCAGCAGTGAGCTAGCGGGGGCCCGCACAGATACGCAGTATTTT
>-|TRBJ2-3|TRBV11-2
CASSFADRLSTDTQYF
TGTGCCAGCAGCTTCGCGGACAGACTTAGCACAGATACGCAGTATTTT
>-|TRBJ1-2|TRBV6-1
CASSDTGNYGYTF
TGTGCCAGCAGTGATACGGGTAACTATGGCTACACCTTC
>-|TRBJ1-4|TRBV18
CASSLQTAGEKLFF
TGTGCCAGCTCACTACAGACGGCCGGGGAAAAACTGTTTTTT
>-|TRBJ2-3|TRBV9
CASSVNEGSADTQYF
TGTGCCAGCAGCGTAAATGAGGGGTCCGCAGATACGCAGTATTTT
>-|TRBJ1-1|TRBV7-9
CASSPRAGMNTEAFF
TGTGCCAGCAGCCCCCGGGCAGGGATGAACACTGAAGCTTTCTTT
>-|TRBJ2-2|TRBV5-1
CASSSTGTANTGELFF
TGCGCCAGCAGCTCCACCGGGACCGCAAACACCGGGGAGCTGTTTTTT
>-|TRBJ2-3|TRBV7-2
CASSSRSFLGTDTQYF
TGTGCCAGCAGCTCTCGCTCGTTCCTGGGCACAGATACGCAGTATTTT
>-|TRBJ1-1|TRBV29-1
CSAKTGTTNTEAFF
TGCAGCGCTAAGACCGGGACAACGAACACTGAAGCTTTCTTT